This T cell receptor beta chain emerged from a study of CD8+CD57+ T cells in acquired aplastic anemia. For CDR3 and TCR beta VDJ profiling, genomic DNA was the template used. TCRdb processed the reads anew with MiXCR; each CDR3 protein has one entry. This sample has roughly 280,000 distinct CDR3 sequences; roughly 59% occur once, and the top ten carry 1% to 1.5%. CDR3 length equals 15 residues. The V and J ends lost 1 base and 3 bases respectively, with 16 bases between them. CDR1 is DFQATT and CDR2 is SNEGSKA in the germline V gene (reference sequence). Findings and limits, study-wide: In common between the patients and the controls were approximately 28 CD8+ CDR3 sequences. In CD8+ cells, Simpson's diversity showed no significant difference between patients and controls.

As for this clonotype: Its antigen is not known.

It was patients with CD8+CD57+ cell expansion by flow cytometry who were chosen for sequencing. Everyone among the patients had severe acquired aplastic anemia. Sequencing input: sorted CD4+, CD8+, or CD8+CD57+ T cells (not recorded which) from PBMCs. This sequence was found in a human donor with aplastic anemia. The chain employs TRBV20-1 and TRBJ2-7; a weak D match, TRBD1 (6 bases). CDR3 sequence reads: CSARVLGASVYEQYF. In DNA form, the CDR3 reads TGCAGTGCTAGAGTTTTGGGGGCGTCCGTCTACGAGCAGTACTTC.